This T cell receptor (beta chain) was found in a study of neoadjuvant anti-PD-1 for oral cavity cancer. In the study overall: Patients without progression received a fourth nivolumab dose around day 43, then surgical resection on days 50-56.

Points on this clone: Its antigen is unknown. The sample holds other DNA sequences that translate to the same CDR3.

Produced via immunoSEQ multiplex PCR; TCRdb's table is partial and in-frame only. The sample lists more than 50,000 clones; 79% were seen once. Overall study results and limits: Treg/Th17 ratio rose with pretreatment blood and fell with post-treatment tumor TCRbeta clonality.

CDR3 length: 15 amino acids. Germline CDR1 reads MNHGY; CDR2 reads SAAAGT. The V gene lost 0 bases and the J gene lost 6 bases, with 12 bases spanning the gap. These oral cavity squamous cell carcinomas were HPV-negative and locally advanced. This rearrangement joins TRBV6-8 to TRBJ1-5; D perhaps matches TRBD1 (5 bases). The input for sequencing was PBMCs, taken before nivolumab (anti-PD-1) treatment. The clonotype comes from a person between 40 and 85 years old with oral cavity squamous cell carcinoma. This CDR3 is CASSYSPGLGQPQHF. The CDR3 coding sequence is TGTGCCAGCAGTTACTCGCCGGGGCTCGGTCAGCCCCAGCATTTT.